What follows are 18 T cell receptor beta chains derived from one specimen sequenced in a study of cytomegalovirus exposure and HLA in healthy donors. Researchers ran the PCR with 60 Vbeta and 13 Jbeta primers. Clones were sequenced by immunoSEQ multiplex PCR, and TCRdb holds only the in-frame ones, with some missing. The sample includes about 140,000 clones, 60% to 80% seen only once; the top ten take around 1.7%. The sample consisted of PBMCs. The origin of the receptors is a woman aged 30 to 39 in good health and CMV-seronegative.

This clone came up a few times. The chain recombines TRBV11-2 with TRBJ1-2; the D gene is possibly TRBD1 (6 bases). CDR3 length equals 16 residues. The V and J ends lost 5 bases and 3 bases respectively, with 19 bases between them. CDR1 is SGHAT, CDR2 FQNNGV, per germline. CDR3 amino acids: CASSRYTGNIDYGYTF. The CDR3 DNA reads TGTGCCAGCAGCCGCTACACAGGGAACATAGACTATGGCTACACCTTC.

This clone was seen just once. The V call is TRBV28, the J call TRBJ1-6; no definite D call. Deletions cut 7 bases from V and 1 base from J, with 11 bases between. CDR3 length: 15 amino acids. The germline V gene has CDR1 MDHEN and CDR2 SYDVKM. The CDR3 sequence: CASIGRGSYNSPLHF. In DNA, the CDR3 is TGTGCCAGCATAGGGCGGGGATCCTATAATTCACCCCTCCACTTT.

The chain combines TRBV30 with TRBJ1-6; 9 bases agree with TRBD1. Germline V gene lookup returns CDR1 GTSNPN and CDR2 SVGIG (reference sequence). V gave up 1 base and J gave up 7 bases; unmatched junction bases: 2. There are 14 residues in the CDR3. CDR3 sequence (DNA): TGTGCCTGGAGTGAGGACAGGGGAAATTCACCCCTCCACTTT. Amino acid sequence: CAWSEDRGNSPLHF.

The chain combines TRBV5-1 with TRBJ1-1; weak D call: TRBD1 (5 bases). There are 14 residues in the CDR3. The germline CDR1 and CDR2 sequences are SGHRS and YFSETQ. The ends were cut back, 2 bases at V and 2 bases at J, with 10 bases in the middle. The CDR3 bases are TGCGCCAGCAGCTTTGAAGGGGCCAACACTGAAGCTTTCTTT. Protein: CASSFEGANTEAFF.

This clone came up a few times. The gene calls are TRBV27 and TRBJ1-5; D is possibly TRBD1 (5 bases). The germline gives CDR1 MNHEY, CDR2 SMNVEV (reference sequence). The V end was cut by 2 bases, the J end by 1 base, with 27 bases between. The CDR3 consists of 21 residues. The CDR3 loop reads CASSLEVGARGRIGSNQPQHF. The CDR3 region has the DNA TGTGCCAGCAGTTTAGAGGTAGGGGCTAGGGGAAGAATTGGGAGCAATCAGCCCCAGCATTTT.

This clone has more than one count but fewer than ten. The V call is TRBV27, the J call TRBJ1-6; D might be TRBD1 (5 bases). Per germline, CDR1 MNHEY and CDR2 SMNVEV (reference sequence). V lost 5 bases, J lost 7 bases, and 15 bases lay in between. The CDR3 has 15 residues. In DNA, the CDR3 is TGTGCCAGCAGTAGGGTCTGGCAGGGCAATTCACCCCTCCACTTT. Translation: CASSRVWQGNSPLHF.

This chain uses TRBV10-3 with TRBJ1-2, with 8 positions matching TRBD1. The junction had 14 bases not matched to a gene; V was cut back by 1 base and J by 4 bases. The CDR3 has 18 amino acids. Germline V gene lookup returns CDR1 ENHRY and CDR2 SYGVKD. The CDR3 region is CAISEYGQGIFIGYGYTF. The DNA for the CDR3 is TGTGCCATCAGTGAGTACGGACAGGGAATCTTCATCGGCTATGGCTACACCTTC.

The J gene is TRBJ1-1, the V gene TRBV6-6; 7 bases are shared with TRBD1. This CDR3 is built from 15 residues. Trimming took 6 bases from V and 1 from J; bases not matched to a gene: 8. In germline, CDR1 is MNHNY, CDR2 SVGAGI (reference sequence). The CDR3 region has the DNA TGTGCCAGCAGAAATCTTCAGGGGGGGAACACTGAAGCTTTCTTT. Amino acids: CASRNLQGGNTEAFF.

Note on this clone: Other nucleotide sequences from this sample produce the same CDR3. CDR3 coding DNA: TGTGCCACCAGCAGAGATAGGGGCACCGGGGAGCTGTTTTTT. Protein: CATSRDRGTGELFF. J is TRBJ2-2 and V is TRBV15; TRBD1 is a possible D gene (5 bases). Germline loops: CDR1 LNHNV, CDR2 YYDKDF (reference sequence). Trimming cost V 0 bases and J 4 bases, with 6 bases left between them. This CDR3 comprises 14 residues.

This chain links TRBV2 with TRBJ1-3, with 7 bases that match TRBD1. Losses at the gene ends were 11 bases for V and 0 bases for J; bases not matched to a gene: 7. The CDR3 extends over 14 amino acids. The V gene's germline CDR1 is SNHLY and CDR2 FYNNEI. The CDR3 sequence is CAARDRPSGNTIYF. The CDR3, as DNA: TGTGCCGCAAGGGACAGACCCTCTGGAAACACCATATATTTT.

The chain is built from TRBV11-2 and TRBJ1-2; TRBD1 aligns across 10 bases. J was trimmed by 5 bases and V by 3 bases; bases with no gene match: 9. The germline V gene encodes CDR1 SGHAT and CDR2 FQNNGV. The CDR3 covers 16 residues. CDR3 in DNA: TGTGCCAGCAGCTTCTCCCCGACAGGGGGCTTGTATGGCTACACCTTC. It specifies CASSFSPTGGLYGYTF.

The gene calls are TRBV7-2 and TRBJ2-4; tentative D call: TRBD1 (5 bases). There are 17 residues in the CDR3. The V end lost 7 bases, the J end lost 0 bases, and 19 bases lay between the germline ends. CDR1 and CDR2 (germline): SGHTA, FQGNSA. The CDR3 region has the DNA TGTGCCAGCAAACCCGGCAGGGTTTCTCTAGCCAAAAACATTCAGTACTTC. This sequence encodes CASKPGRVSLAKNIQYF.

For the CDR3, the DNA is TGCGCCAGCCAATCCGGGGGGAGTTTATACACTGAAGCTTTCTTT. This sequence encodes CASQSGGSLYTEAFF. V gene TRBV5-1 combines with J gene TRBJ1-1; possibly TRBD1 for D (5 bases). Per germline, CDR1 SGHRS and CDR2 YFSETQ. The CDR3 is made up of 15 amino acids. Trimming removed 7 bases at V and 3 bases at J, with 19 bases between.

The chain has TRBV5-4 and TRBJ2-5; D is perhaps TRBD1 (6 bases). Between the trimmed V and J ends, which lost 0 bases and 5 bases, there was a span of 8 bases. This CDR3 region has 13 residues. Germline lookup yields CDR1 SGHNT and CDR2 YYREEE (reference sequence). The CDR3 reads CASSLGQVETQYF. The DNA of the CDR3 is TGTGCCAGCAGCTTGGGACAGGTGGAGACCCAGTACTTC.

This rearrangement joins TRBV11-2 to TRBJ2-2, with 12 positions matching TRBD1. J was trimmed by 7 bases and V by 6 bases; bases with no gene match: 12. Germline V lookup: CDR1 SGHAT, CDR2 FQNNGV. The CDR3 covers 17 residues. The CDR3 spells CASSTIGTGGADGELFF. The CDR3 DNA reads TGTGCCAGCAGTACAATTGGGACAGGGGGCGCGGACGGGGAGCTGTTTTTT.

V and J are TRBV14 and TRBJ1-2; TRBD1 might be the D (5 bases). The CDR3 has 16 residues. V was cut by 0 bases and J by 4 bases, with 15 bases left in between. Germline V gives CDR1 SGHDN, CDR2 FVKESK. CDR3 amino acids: CASSQDQDTYFYGYTF. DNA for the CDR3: TGTGCCAGCAGCCAAGATCAGGACACATACTTCTATGGCTACACCTTC. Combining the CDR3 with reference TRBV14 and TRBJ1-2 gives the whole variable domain EAGVTQFPSHSVIEKGQTVTLRCDPISGHDNLYWYRRVMGKEIKFLLHFVKESKQDESGMPNNRFLAERTGGTYSTLKVQPAELEDSGVYFCASSQDQDTYFYGYTFGSGTRLTVV.

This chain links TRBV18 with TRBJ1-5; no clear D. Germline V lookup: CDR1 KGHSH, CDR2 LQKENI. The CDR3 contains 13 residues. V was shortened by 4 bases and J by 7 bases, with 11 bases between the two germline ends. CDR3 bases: TGTGCCAGCTCACTCCAAGACAAGCAGCCCCAGCATTTT. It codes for CASSLQDKQPQHF.

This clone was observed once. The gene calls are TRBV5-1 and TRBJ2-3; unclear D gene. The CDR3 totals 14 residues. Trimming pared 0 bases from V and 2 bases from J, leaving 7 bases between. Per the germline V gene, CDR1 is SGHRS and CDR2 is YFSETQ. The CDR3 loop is CASSLGQNTDTQYF. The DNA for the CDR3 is TGCGCCAGCAGCTTGGGGCAGAACACAGATACGCAGTATTTT.